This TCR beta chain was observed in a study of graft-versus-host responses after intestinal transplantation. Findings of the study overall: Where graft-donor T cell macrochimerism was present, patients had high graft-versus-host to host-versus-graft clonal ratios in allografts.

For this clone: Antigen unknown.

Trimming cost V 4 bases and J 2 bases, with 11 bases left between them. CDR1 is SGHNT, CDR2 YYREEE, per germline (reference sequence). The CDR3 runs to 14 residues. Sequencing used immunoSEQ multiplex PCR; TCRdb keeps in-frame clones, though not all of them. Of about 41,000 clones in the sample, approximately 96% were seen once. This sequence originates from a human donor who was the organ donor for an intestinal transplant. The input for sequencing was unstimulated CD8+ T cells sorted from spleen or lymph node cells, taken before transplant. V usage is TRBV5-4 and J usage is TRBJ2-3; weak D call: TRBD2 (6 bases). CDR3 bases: TGTGCCAGCAGCAGCCGGGAGCACACAGATACGCAGTATTTT. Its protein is CASSSREHTDTQYF.